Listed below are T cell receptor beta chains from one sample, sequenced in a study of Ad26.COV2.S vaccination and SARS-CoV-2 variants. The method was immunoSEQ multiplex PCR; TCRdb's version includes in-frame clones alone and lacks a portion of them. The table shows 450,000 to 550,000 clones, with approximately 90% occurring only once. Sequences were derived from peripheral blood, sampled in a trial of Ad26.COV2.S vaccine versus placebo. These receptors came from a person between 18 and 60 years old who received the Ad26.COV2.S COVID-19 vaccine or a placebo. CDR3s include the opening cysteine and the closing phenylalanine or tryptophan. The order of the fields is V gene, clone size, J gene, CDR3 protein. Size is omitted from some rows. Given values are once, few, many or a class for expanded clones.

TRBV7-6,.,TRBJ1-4,CASSPGPAVGEKLFF
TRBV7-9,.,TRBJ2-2,CASSSQTGSGELFF
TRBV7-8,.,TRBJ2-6,CASSLWGSGANVLTF
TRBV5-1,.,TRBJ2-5,CASSLGVGLAGGETQYF
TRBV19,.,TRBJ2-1,CASSPSTGTEQFF
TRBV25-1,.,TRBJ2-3,CASSPVGDTQYF
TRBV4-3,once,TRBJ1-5,CASSQNPPGLSNQPQHF
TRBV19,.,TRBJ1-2,CASSIGQGYGYTF
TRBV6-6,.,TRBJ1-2,CASRTGTYGYTF
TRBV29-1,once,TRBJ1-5,CSVGEQGSQPQHF
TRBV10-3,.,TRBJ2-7,CATRTEFTYEQYF
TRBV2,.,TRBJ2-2,CASGQVKRRNTGELFF
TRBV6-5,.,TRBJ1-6,CASRETGYNSPLHF
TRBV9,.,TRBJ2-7,CASSTRTGPYEQYF
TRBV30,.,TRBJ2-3,CAWSPLGRGVSTDTQYF
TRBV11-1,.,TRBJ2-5,CASSSAGRQETQYF
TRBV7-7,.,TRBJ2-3,CASSLAKGQTINLSTDTQYF
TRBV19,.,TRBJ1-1,CASRTGGSLNTEAFF
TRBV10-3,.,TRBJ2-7,CAISDQLPYEQYF
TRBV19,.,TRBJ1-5,CASSTRQVTYSNQPQHF
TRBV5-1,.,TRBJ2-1,CASRELAGDYNEQFF
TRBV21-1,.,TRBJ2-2,CASSKKDQHRGDRVNTGELFF
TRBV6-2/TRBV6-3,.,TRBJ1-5,CASSFPGSAQHF
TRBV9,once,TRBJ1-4,CASSPEHTGTGGYTNEKLFF
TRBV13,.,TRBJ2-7,CASSSPRAGEQYF
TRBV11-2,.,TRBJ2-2,CASSFERGIGELFF
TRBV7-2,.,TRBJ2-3,CASSPSGDTQYF
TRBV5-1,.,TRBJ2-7,CASMRQGSYEQYF
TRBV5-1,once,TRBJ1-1,CASSLAPDGGPAEAFF
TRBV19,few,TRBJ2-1,CASSKRSGQGGHEQFF
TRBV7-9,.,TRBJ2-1,CASSPHSGGYSYNEQFF
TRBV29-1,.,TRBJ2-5,CSVEESGETQYF
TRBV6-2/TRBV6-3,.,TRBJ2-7,CASSYPGQGSDEQYF
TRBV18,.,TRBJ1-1,CASSPDGAIRNTEAFF
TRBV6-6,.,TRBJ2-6,CASSLRQGGSSGANVLTF
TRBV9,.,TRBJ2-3,CASSALSVGHSDTQYF
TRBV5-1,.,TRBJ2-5,CASSSDREQETQYF
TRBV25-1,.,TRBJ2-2,CASSGEGGLDTGELFF
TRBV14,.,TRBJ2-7,CASSQDIREQYF
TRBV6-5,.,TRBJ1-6,CASSRTSGDNSPLHF
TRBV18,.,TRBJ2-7,CASSPPGLGYEQYF
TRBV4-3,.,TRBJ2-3,CASSPQAGGIDTQYF
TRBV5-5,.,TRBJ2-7,CASSWDYEQYF
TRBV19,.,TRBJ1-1,CASSPSGVTFF
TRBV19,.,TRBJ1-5,CASRASPGTVGQPQHF
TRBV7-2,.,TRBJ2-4,CASSTTGGKNIQYF
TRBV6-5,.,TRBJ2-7,CASSGWGPSHYEQYF
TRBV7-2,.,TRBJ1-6,CASNKQGEYNSPLHF
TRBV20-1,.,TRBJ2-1,CSARTGTRGFF
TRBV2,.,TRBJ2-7,CASSRTVIGDYEQYF
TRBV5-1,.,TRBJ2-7,CATREGPEGPYEQYF
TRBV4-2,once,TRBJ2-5,CASSQDFKVETQYF
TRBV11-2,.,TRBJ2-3,CASSPSGSEGDTQYF
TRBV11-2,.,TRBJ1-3,CASSGSFGGGRTGNTIYF
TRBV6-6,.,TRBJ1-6,CASSYSTSPLHF
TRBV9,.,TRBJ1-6,CASRGAGYNSPLHF
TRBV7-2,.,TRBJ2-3,CASSTRLAGGLGDTQYF
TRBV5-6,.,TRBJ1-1,CASSLLAGRLSFKGTEAFF
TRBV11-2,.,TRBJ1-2,CASSLAGTGSYGYTF
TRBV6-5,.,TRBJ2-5,CASSYSTGGQETQYF